A selection of T cell receptor beta chains follows, all from one sample in a study of blood T cell repertoires in COVID-19. Libraries were prepared by immunoSEQ multiplex PCR; TCRdb keeps only in-frame clonotypes and omits some of them. The repertoire includes about 89,000 clones, approximately 86% of them detected once, and 15% sits in the top ten. Sequenced material: peripheral blood. These receptors were collected from a male donor with acute or convalescent COVID-19. The CDR3 runs from the conserved cysteine through the conserved F or W. D genes are given only for firm matches. Some rows mark clone size as missing; the rest say once, few, many or name a class of expanded clone.

clone size: few; D gene: TRBD1; V gene: TRBV7-2; J gene: TRBJ1-1; CDR3 protein: CASSFGQGGTEAFF; CDR3 DNA: TGTGCCAGCAGCTTTGGCCAGGGGGGTACTGAAGCTTTCTTT
clone size: .; D gene: .; V gene: TRBV12-1; J gene: TRBJ2-1; CDR3 protein: CASSTGDYNEQFF; CDR3 DNA: TGTGCCAGCTCCACCGGGGACTACAATGAGCAGTTCTTC
clone size: .; D gene: TRBD1; V gene: TRBV6-5; J gene: TRBJ1-4; CDR3 protein: CASSFGTGARGEKLFF; CDR3 DNA: TGTGCCAGCAGTTTCGGGACAGGGGCGCGGGGTGAAAAACTGTTTTTT
clone size: .; D gene: .; V gene: TRBV19; J gene: TRBJ2-3; CDR3 protein: CASSISLGGGYTDTQYF; CDR3 DNA: TGTGCCAGTAGTATAAGCCTCGGCGGGGGCTACACAGATACGCAGTATTTT
clone size: .; D gene: TRBD2; V gene: TRBV19; J gene: TRBJ2-1; CDR3 protein: CASSVSTSGVYNEQFF; CDR3 DNA: TGTGCCAGTAGTGTTTCGACTAGCGGGGTCTACAATGAGCAGTTCTTC
clone size: .; D gene: .; V gene: TRBV20-1; J gene: TRBJ2-3; CDR3 protein: CSASNLEEGTDTQYF; CDR3 DNA: TGCAGTGCTAGTAATCTGGAGGAGGGCACAGATACGCAGTATTTT
clone size: .; D gene: TRBD1; V gene: TRBV5-1; J gene: TRBJ2-2; CDR3 protein: CASSAPTGGEAGELFF; CDR3 DNA: TGCGCCAGCAGCGCACCGACAGGGGGCGAAGCCGGGGAGCTGTTTTTT
clone size: .; D gene: .; V gene: TRBV30; J gene: TRBJ1-2; CDR3 protein: CAWSVTRSGGDGYTF; CDR3 DNA: TGTGCCTGGAGTGTTACCCGAAGCGGGGGGGATGGCTACACCTTC
clone size: once; D gene: .; V gene: TRBV6-5; J gene: TRBJ1-3; CDR3 protein: CASSPYSGNTIYF; CDR3 DNA: TGTGCCAGCAGTCCTTACTCTGGAAACACCATATATTTT
clone size: .; D gene: .; V gene: TRBV2; J gene: TRBJ1-1; CDR3 protein: CASSETARALAFF; CDR3 DNA: TGTGCCAGCAGTGAAACTGCCAGGGCGTTAGCTTTCTTT
clone size: .; D gene: .; V gene: TRBV7-2; J gene: TRBJ2-5; CDR3 protein: CASSYLVMETQYF; CDR3 DNA: TGTGCCAGCAGCTATCTAGTGATGGAGACCCAGTACTTC
clone size: .; D gene: .; V gene: TRBV6-5; J gene: TRBJ1-5; CDR3 protein: CASNPGGGNQPQHF; CDR3 DNA: TGTGCCAGCAACCCCGGGGGGGGCAATCAGCCCCAGCATTTT
clone size: .; D gene: .; V gene: TRBV4-2; J gene: TRBJ1-2; CDR3 protein: CASSQADRNYGYTF; CDR3 DNA: TGTGCCAGCAGCCAAGCTGACAGAAACTATGGCTACACCTTC
clone size: few; D gene: TRBD1; V gene: TRBV24-1; J gene: TRBJ1-1; CDR3 protein: CATSDNRGTEAFF; CDR3 DNA: TGTGCCACCAGTGATAACAGGGGCACTGAAGCTTTCTTT
clone size: few; D gene: .; V gene: TRBV20-1; J gene: TRBJ1-6; CDR3 protein: CSASQGGTSNSPLHF; CDR3 DNA: TGCAGTGCTAGTCAAGGAGGAACATCTAATTCACCCCTCCACTTT
clone size: once; D gene: .; V gene: TRBV7-6; J gene: TRBJ2-2; CDR3 protein: CASSFPGTSNTGELFF; CDR3 DNA: TGTGCCAGCAGCTTTCCCGGGACATCCAACACCGGGGAGCTGTTTTTT
clone size: .; D gene: TRBD2; V gene: TRBV11-2; J gene: TRBJ2-1; CDR3 protein: CASSPLAGPSYNEQFF; CDR3 DNA: TGTGCCAGCAGCCCTCTAGCGGGGCCCTCCTACAATGAGCAGTTCTTC
clone size: .; D gene: .; V gene: TRBV3-1/TRBV3-2; J gene: TRBJ1-3; CDR3 protein: CASSQDSNSGNTIYF; CDR3 DNA: TGTGCCAGCAGCCAAGATTCCAACTCTGGAAACACCATATATTTT
clone size: once; D gene: .; V gene: TRBV10-3; J gene: TRBJ2-7; CDR3 protein: CAISVSLSYEQYF; CDR3 DNA: TGTGCCATCAGCGTGAGCCTCTCCTACGAGCAGTACTTC
clone size: .; D gene: TRBD1; V gene: TRBV2; J gene: TRBJ1-5; CDR3 protein: CASNTYGTGGQPQHF; CDR3 DNA: TGTGCCAGCAACACATATGGGACAGGGGGTCAGCCCCAGCATTTT
clone size: .; D gene: TRBD1; V gene: TRBV28; J gene: TRBJ1-1; CDR3 protein: CASTLIPGQGEAFF; CDR3 DNA: TGTGCCAGCACCTTAATACCGGGACAGGGGGAAGCTTTCTTT
clone size: .; D gene: TRBD1; V gene: TRBV7-8; J gene: TRBJ1-1; CDR3 protein: CASSSSGQGSEAFF; CDR3 DNA: TGTGCCAGCAGCTCCTCGGGACAGGGTTCTGAAGCTTTCTTT
clone size: .; D gene: .; V gene: TRBV29-1; J gene: TRBJ1-3; CDR3 protein: CSVGVMRSSGNTIYF; CDR3 DNA: TGCAGCGTTGGGGTAATGAGGAGCTCTGGAAACACCATATATTTT
clone size: .; D gene: TRBD1; V gene: TRBV6-5; J gene: TRBJ1-5; CDR3 protein: CANGQELNQPQHF; CDR3 DNA: TGTGCCAATGGACAGGAACTCAATCAGCCCCAGCATTTT
clone size: .; D gene: .; V gene: TRBV30; J gene: TRBJ1-1; CDR3 protein: CAWSVVRGVEAFF; CDR3 DNA: TGTGCCTGGAGTGTAGTCAGGGGCGTTGAAGCTTTCTTT
clone size: .; D gene: TRBD2; V gene: TRBV5-1; J gene: TRBJ2-1; CDR3 protein: CASSLRGDYLVNEQFF; CDR3 DNA: TGCGCCAGCAGCTTACGGGGGGACTACTTGGTGAATGAGCAGTTCTTC
clone size: .; D gene: .; V gene: TRBV11-2; J gene: TRBJ2-1; CDR3 protein: CASSPGINEQFF; CDR3 DNA: TGTGCCAGCAGCCCAGGGATCAATGAGCAGTTCTTC